This TCR beta chain originates from a study of identical twins. TCRdb itself ran the 5' RACE reads through MiXCR, one entry per CDR3 protein. The sample has roughly 290,000 distinct CDR3 sequences; 8% to 9.5% are singletons. Study outcomes and limitations: Cross-sectional statistical analysis, not tracking of the same donors, underpinned the conclusions. Insertions were fewer in abundant cord blood beta clonotypes, whereas memory repertoires showed none of this pattern.

This clonotype was observed a handful of times. Its cognate antigen is unknown. These same records also appear under a second study, on yellow fever vaccine responses in identical twins.

The receptor was isolated from a woman aged 18-29 years in good health. The sample consisted of CD8+ T cells sorted from blood.

CDR3 sequence: CASSSYAGTSKETQYF. DNA of the CDR3: TGTGCCAGCAGCTCTTATGCCGGGACTAGCAAGGAGACCCAGTACTTC. The chain links TRBV11-2 to TRBJ2-5, with 9 bases fitting TRBD2. The length of the CDR3 is 16 residues. With V trimmed by 4 bases and J by 5 bases, 11 bases remained unmatched. Germline V gene data show CDR1 as SGHAT and CDR2 as FQNNGV.